The 15 T cell receptor beta chains reported below all come from one sample, sequenced in a study of molecular identifiers for immune sequencing clone quantification. TCRdb used MiXCR to reprocess the PCR reads, holding one entry per CDR3 protein. The table shows around 460,000 distinct CDR3 sequences, with 20% to 25% occurring only once. The sequenced sample was naive CD8+ T cells from blood, with Jurkat cell RNA spiked in. The subset here: FACS-sorted CD8+CD4-CCR7+CD45RA+ naive T cells. The receptors derive from a human donor in good health. Some libraries in this study had Jurkat cell RNA spiked in.

In its sample, this clonotype was seen many times. The rearrangement links TRBV28 to TRBJ2-5; TRBD1 matches 8 bases. Per the germline V gene, CDR1 is MDHEN and CDR2 is SYDVKM. The CDR3 runs 13 residues. The V and J ends lost 7 bases and 4 bases, in that order; junction bases with no gene match: 5. CDR3 coding DNA: TGTGCCAGCAACCGCAGGGGGCGAGAGACCCAGTACTTC. It specifies CASNRRGRETQYF.

The chain links TRBV13 to TRBJ1-4; D possibly corresponds to TRBD1 (6 bases). This CDR3 is built from 15 residues. The germline CDR1 and CDR2 sequences are PRHDT and FYEKMQ (reference sequence). Trimming took off 5 bases at V and 8 bases at J, with 18 bases between the two ends. The CDR3 DNA follows: TGTGCCAGCAGCCAACGGGCAGGGGCGTTAGAAAAACTGTTTTTT. It codes for CASSQRAGALEKLFF.

In this sample, this clonotype turned up many times. The V gene is TRBV12-3 or TRBV12-4, the J gene TRBJ2-5; a possible D gene is TRBD1 (6 bases). This CDR3 has 14 amino acids. The V and J ends lost 5 bases and 0 bases respectively, with 10 bases between them. Here the CDR3 reads CASSPGHNQETQYF. CDR3 in DNA: TGTGCCAGCAGTCCGGGACACAACCAAGAGACCCAGTACTTC.

Of note for this clonotype: This clone may be a read error of a much larger clone one base away. The V and J genes are TRBV9 and TRBJ2-7, with D perhaps matching TRBD1 or TRBD2 (5 bases each). This CDR3 spans 15 amino acids. The germline V gene encodes CDR1 SGDLS and CDR2 YYNGEE. V was shortened by 3 bases and J by 0 bases, with 13 bases between the two germline ends. CDR3 region: CASSEGRGSSYEQYF. The CDR3 nucleotides are TGTGCCAGCAGCGAAGGACGGGGCTCCTCCTACGAGCAGTACTTC.

J is TRBJ2-7 and V is TRBV28; D is uncertain. The V gene's germline CDR1 is MDHEN and CDR2 SYDVKM. Trimming stripped 6 bases from V and 0 bases from J, with 15 bases between. The CDR3 contains 15 residues. The CDR3 sequence is CASSPRVGGSYEQYF. The DNA for the CDR3 is TGTGCCAGCAGCCCCCGGGTAGGCGGCTCCTACGAGCAGTACTTC.

There are many counts of this clonotype. This sequence joins TRBV5-4 and TRBJ2-3; D is unresolved. The V end lost 2 bases, the J end lost 0 bases, and 4 bases lay between the germline ends. This CDR3 spans 13 amino acids. From germline, CDR1 is SGHNT and CDR2 YYREEE (reference sequence). CDR3 bases: TGTGCCAGCAGCTTCTGGAGCACAGATACGCAGTATTTT. Its protein is CASSFWSTDTQYF.

CDR3 amino acids: CASSLDPEEQFF. The DNA for the CDR3 is TGTGCCAGCAGCTTAGACCCTGAGGAGCAGTTCTTC. The rearrangement joins TRBV7-6 to TRBJ2-1; D gene uncertain. Trimming pared 1 base from V and 10 bases from J, leaving 8 bases between. The V gene's germline CDR1 is SGHVS and CDR2 FNYEAQ. CDR3 length: 12 amino acids. Using reference TRBV7-6 and TRBJ2-1 for the parts outside the CDR3, the full variable domain is GAGVSQSPRYKVTKRGQDVALRCDPISGHVSLYWYRQALGQGPEFLTYFNYEAQQDKSGLPNDRFSAERPEGSISTLTIQRTEQRDSAMYRCASSLDPEEQFFGPGTRLTVL.

The rearrangement links TRBV6-5 to TRBJ1-2; 8 bases line up with TRBD1. The CDR3 is made up of 13 amino acids. In germline, CDR1 is MNHEY, CDR2 SVGAGI. J lost 8 bases, V lost 2 bases, and 4 bases had no gene match. This chain's CDR3 is CASSYDGQGGYTF. The CDR3 DNA follows: TGTGCCAGCAGTTACGATGGACAGGGCGGCTACACCTTC.

In this sample, this clonotype turned up many times. The V and J genes are TRBV6-2 or TRBV6-3 and TRBJ2-3; D remains unclear. CDR3 length: 12 amino acids. V lost 2 bases, J lost 5 bases, and 5 bases lay in between. Per the germline V gene, CDR1 is MNHEY and CDR2 is SVGEGT. CDR3 in DNA: TGTGCCAGCAGTTACCCCTTAGATACGCAGTATTTT. Amino acids: CASSYPLDTQYF.

This sequence joins TRBV25-1 and TRBJ2-5; D is perhaps TRBD2 (6 bases). Trimming left V 3 bases short and J 5 bases short, with 13 bases between. The CDR3 is 14 residues long. Per germline, CDR1 MGHDK and CDR2 SYGVNS. The CDR3, as DNA: TGTGCCAGCAGTGAGGGGTTGGGGGGTGAGACCCAGTACTTC. Translation gives CASSEGLGGETQYF.

The chain couples TRBV28 to TRBJ1-2; TRBD1 is a possible D gene (5 bases). V was shortened by 4 bases and J by 4 bases, with 10 bases between the two germline ends. Germline V CDR1 and CDR2: MDHEN, SYDVKM. The CDR3 has 13 amino acids. In nucleotides, the CDR3 is TGTGCCAGCAGTTGGGGGGGGGTCTATGGCTACACCTTC. It specifies CASSWGGVYGYTF.

This clonotype showed up many times. V and J are TRBV27 and TRBJ2-3; no definite D call. The germline gives CDR1 MNHEY, CDR2 SMNVEV (reference sequence). The CDR3 sequence is 14 residues long. Trimming left V 0 bases short and J 5 bases short, with 9 bases between. CDR3 sequence (DNA): TGTGCCAGCAGTTTATCTGGCCGAGAAGATACGCAGTATTTT. Protein: CASSLSGREDTQYF.

The V and J genes are TRBV27 and TRBJ1-4; maybe TRBD1 (5 bases). Trimming removed 6 bases at V and 7 bases at J, with 15 bases between. Germline assignment: CDR1 MNHEY and CDR2 SMNVEV (reference sequence). This CDR3 is built from 14 residues. CDR3 loop: CASSPKAGAEKLFF. The CDR3 coding sequence is TGTGCCAGCAGCCCCAAGGCCGGGGCTGAAAAACTGTTTTTT.

The table lists this clonotype with a count of one. As the CDR3 is not closed by the conserved phenylalanine or tryptophan, this likely results from a read error. This sequence joins TRBV4-3 and TRBJ2-1; TRBD2 matches at 7 bases. The germline CDR1 and CDR2 sequences are LGHNA and YSLEER. The CDR3 is 15 amino acids. DNA of the CDR3: TGCGCCAGCAGCCAAGGGATCCGGGACTACAGTGAGCAGTTCTCC. Protein product: CASSQGIRDYSEQFS.

This clonotype was observed a handful of times. The chain is built from TRBV7-9 and TRBJ2-7; TRBD2 matches at 9 bases. The V segment lost 1 base and the J segment 4 bases; nucleotides outside the gene matches: 8. There are 16 residues in the CDR3. Germline assignment: CDR1 SEHNR and CDR2 FQNEAQ (reference sequence). The CDR3 coding sequence is TGTGCCAGCAGCTTAGAACCCACTAGCGGGTCGTACGAGCAGTACTTC. It specifies CASSLEPTSGSYEQYF. Full variable domain (rest looked up from reference TRBV7-9 and TRBJ2-7): DTGVSQNPRHKITKRGQNVTFRCDPISEHNRLYWYRQTLGQGPEFLTYFQNEAQLEKSRLLSDRFSAERPKGSFSTLEIQRTEQGDSAMYLCASSLEPTSGSYEQYFGPGTRLTVT.